The 17 T cell receptor beta chains below all came from one sample that was sequenced in a study of CD4 T cells in relation to SARS-CoV-2 and coronaviruses. Measured with immunoSEQ multiplex PCR; TCRdb has only the in-frame clones, and not every one. Here the sample spans 35,000 to 45,000 clones, about four fifths being singletons. Which antigens these TCRs recognize remains unknown. What was sequenced was naive CD4+ T cells from PBMCs, cultured in vitro. Specified subset: naive CD4+ T cells isolated by negative enrichment. Receptors originate from an adult with COVID-19.

This chain connects TRBV19 to TRBJ2-1; D gene uncertain. CDR3 length: 14 residues. The germline gives CDR1 LNHDA, CDR2 SQIVND (reference sequence). Trimming left V 1 base short and J 0 bases short, with 4 bases between. CDR3 loop: CASSIVGSYNEQFF. The CDR3 DNA is TGTGCCAGTAGTATAGTAGGCTCCTACAATGAGCAGTTCTTC. The full variable domain, rest sourced from reference TRBV19 and TRBJ2-1, is DGGITQSPKYLFRKEGQNVTLSCEQNLNHDAMYWYRQDPGQGLRLIYYSQIVNDFQKGDIAEGYSVSREKKESFPLTVTSAQKNPTAFYLCASSIVGSYNEQFFGPGTRLTVL.

The chain employs TRBV5-6 and TRBJ2-3; D not certain. The CDR3 runs to 12 residues. Germline V gene data show CDR1 as SGHDT and CDR2 as YYEEEE. Trimming took 4 bases from V and 2 from J, leaving 5 bases between them. In DNA form, the CDR3 reads TGTGCCAGCAGCCTTAACACAGATACGCAGTATTTT. The encoded protein is CASSLNTDTQYF. The whole variable domain, remainder taken from reference TRBV5-6 and TRBJ2-3, is DAGVTQSPTHLIKTRGQQVTLRCSPKSGHDTVSWYQQALGQGPQFIFQYYEEEERQRGNFPDRFSGHQFPNYSSELNVNALLLGDSALYLCASSLNTDTQYFGPGTRLTVL.

This chain connects TRBV28 to TRBJ2-2; D is undetermined. Trimming cost V 8 bases and J 5 bases, with 9 bases left between them. There are 12 residues in the CDR3. Looked up from germline, CDR1 is MDHEN and CDR2 is SYDVKM. The chain's CDR3 is CASDTETGELFF. CDR3 in DNA: TGTGCCAGCGATACGGAGACCGGGGAGCTGTTTTTT.

This clone was counted a single time. J is TRBJ1-2 and V is TRBV28, with D unresolved. V gave up 6 bases and J gave up 8 bases, with 13 bases separating them. The length of the CDR3 is 12 residues. Germline V gene sequence: CDR1 MDHEN, CDR2 SYDVKM. The chain's CDR3 is CASSTGGLGYTF. CDR3 DNA: TGTGCCAGCAGCACTGGTGGACTAGGCTACACCTTC.

J is TRBJ1-1 and V is TRBV13, with TRBD1 matching 7 bases. Germline V lookup: CDR1 PRHDT, CDR2 FYEKMQ (reference sequence). The CDR3 consists of 15 residues. The V gene end was trimmed by 2 bases and the J gene end by 0 bases; junction bases not matched to a gene: 3. CDR3 sequence: CASSLRQGVNTEAFF. The DNA for the CDR3 is TGTGCCAGCAGCTTAAGACAGGGAGTGAACACTGAAGCTTTCTTT. The complete variable domain, with remaining parts taken from reference TRBV13 and TRBJ1-1, reads AAGVIQSPRHLIKEKRETATLKCYPIPRHDTVYWYQQGPGQDPQFLISFYEKMQSDKGSIPDRFSAQQFSDYHSELNMSSLELGDSALYFCASSLRQGVNTEAFFGQGTRLTVV.

The rearrangement joins TRBV2 to TRBJ1-5; unclear D gene. Trimming took off 7 bases at V and 3 bases at J, with 10 bases between the two ends. CDR1 and CDR2 from the germline V gene are SNHLY and FYNNEI. This CDR3 contains 13 residues. CDR3 coding DNA: TGTGCCAGCAACTGGGTCCCCAATCAGCCCCAGCATTTT. Amino acid sequence: CASNWVPNQPQHF.

The chain uses TRBV28 and TRBJ2-2; 7 bases match TRBD2. The germline V gene encodes CDR1 MDHEN and CDR2 SYDVKM. V shed 7 bases, J shed 0 bases, and the junction held 11 bases outside the gene matches. The CDR3 has 17 residues. CDR3 in amino acids: CASTSPWGGSNTGELFF. Here the CDR3 DNA reads TGTGCCAGCACATCCCCCTGGGGGGGGTCGAACACCGGGGAGCTGTTTTTT.

This clone has only a few counts. The genes are TRBV7-3 and TRBJ2-1; D is possibly TRBD2 (6 bases). The CDR3 loop spans 15 amino acids. Looked up from germline, CDR1 is SGHTA and CDR2 is FQGTGA. Deletions cut 5 bases from V and 0 bases from J, with 11 bases between. DNA for the CDR3: TGTGCCAGCAGCGCGGGACCCCTCTCCTACAATGAGCAGTTCTTC. Its protein is CASSAGPLSYNEQFF.

The rearrangement links TRBV5-4 to TRBJ2-7, with TRBD2 matching 7 bases. This CDR3 region has 16 residues. Trimming took 5 bases from V and 2 from J; bases not matched to a gene: 13. Germline V gene sequence: CDR1 SGHNT, CDR2 YYREEE (reference sequence). CDR3 sequence (DNA): TGTGCCAGCAGTTCCGGTCCCAGCGGGGATACCTACGAGCAGTACTTC. Translating gives CASSSGPSGDTYEQYF.

This chain connects TRBV27 to TRBJ2-7, with 10 bases matching TRBD1. From germline, CDR1 is MNHEY and CDR2 SMNVEV (reference sequence). This CDR3 spans 15 amino acids. The V and J ends lost 5 bases and 6 bases, in that order; junction bases with no gene match: 10. The CDR3 is CASSVGGQGSLEQYF. CDR3 sequence (DNA): TGTGCCAGCAGTGTCGGGGGACAGGGGTCGCTCGAGCAGTACTTC.

The chain recombines TRBV4-3 with TRBJ2-1; 11 positions match TRBD2. J gave up 3 bases and V 4 bases, and 5 bases lay outside the gene matches. Germline V gene lookup returns CDR1 LGHNA and CDR2 YSLEER. This CDR3 contains 16 residues. The CDR3 region has the DNA TGCGCCAGCAGCCCGCGACTAGCGGGAAACTACAATGAGCAGTTCTTC. Its protein is CASSPRLAGNYNEQFF.

This clone was observed a handful of times. The V gene is TRBV5-4, the J gene TRBJ2-1; 7 bases line up with TRBD2. This CDR3 has 17 residues. In germline, CDR1 is SGHNT, CDR2 YYREEE (reference sequence). The trim removed 2 bases at V and 7 bases at J, leaving 15 bases unmatched. As DNA, the CDR3 is TGTGCCAGCAGCTTTGCGTTGTGGGGCGGGAGTATTAATGAGCAGTTCTTC. Translation: CASSFALWGGSINEQFF.

This rearrangement joins TRBV7-2 to TRBJ2-5; D remains ambiguous. CDR3 length: 13 amino acids. CDR1 SGHTA and CDR2 FQGNSA come from the germline V gene. Trimming pared 1 base from V and 1 base from J, leaving 4 bases between. Here the CDR3 DNA reads TGTGCCAGCAGCTTAGGTTTCCAAGAGACCCAGTACTTC. As protein: CASSLGFQETQYF.

This rearrangement joins TRBV27 to TRBJ2-2; 7 bases map to TRBD2. This CDR3 spans 16 amino acids. V trimming: 0 bases; J trimming: 0 bases; junction bases outside the gene matches: 1. The V gene's germline CDR1 is MNHEY and CDR2 SMNVEV (reference sequence). The DNA of the CDR3 is TGTGCCAGCAGTTTATCTACTAGCGCGAACACCGGGGAGCTGTTTTTT. It encodes CASSLSTSANTGELFF.

This chain links TRBV19 with TRBJ2-1; D unclear. CDR1 is LNHDA and CDR2 is SQIVND in the germline V gene (reference sequence). Trimming removed 6 bases at V and 2 bases at J, with 14 bases between. This CDR3 is built from 15 residues. CDR3 DNA sequence: TGTGCCAGTAGGCCGGGTCCCGTCACCTACAATGAGCAGTTCTTC. Translating it yields CASRPGPVTYNEQFF. The variable domain in full, with the rest retrieved from reference TRBV19 and TRBJ2-1, is DGGITQSPKYLFRKEGQNVTLSCEQNLNHDAMYWYRQDPGQGLRLIYYSQIVNDFQKGDIAEGYSVSREKKESFPLTVTSAQKNPTAFYLCASRPGPVTYNEQFFGPGTRLTVL.

The chain combines TRBV9 with TRBJ1-2; no definite D call. Trimming shortened V by 0 bases and J by 2 bases, and 11 bases separated the two germline ends. Germline V lookup: CDR1 SGDLS, CDR2 YYNGEE. The CDR3 contains 15 residues. The DNA for the CDR3 is TGTGCCAGCAGCGTAGCTCCCACGGGAAACTATGGCTACACCTTC. Its protein is CASSVAPTGNYGYTF. The full variable domain, rest sourced from reference TRBV9 and TRBJ1-2, is DSGVTQTPKHLITATGQRVTLRCSPRSGDLSVYWYQQSLDQGLQFLIQYYNGEERAKGNILERFSAQQFPDLHSELNLSSLELGDSALYFCASSVAPTGNYGYTFGSGTRLTVV.

This sequence joins TRBV5-1 and TRBJ2-1; D call uncertain. The germline gives CDR1 SGHRS, CDR2 YFSETQ. Trimming stripped 2 bases from V and 1 base from J, with 10 bases between. This CDR3 is built from 15 residues. Written as DNA, the CDR3 is TGCGCCAGCAGCTTAAGAGACGGTTCCTACAATGAGCAGTTCTTC. This encodes CASSLRDGSYNEQFF.